A selection of T cell receptor beta chains follows, all from one sample in a study of vaccination and CD4 T cells after COVID-19. TCRdb independently ran MiXCR on the PCR reads; one entry per CDR3 protein. The sample has under 15,000 distinct CDR3 sequences; 56% are singletons. The antigens these receptors bind are not known. Sequencing was carried out using CD4+ T cells from blood, cultured in vitro. The source is a human donor who had recovered from COVID-19. Each CDR3 is given with its conserved first and last residue. D genes are given only for firm matches. Clone sizes are given selectively: once, few, many, or a class where the clone is expanded.

D: .; V: TRBV6-1; J: TRBJ1-5; length: 15; size: .; DNA: TGTGCCAGCAGCCGGGACAACACGGCGGCTCAGCCCCAGCATTTT; CDR3: CASSRDNTAAQPQHF
D: TRBD1; V: TRBV5-8; J: TRBJ2-1; length: 15; size: .; DNA: TGTGCCAGCAGCTCGGGACAGGGGGTTTTCAATGAGCAGTTCTTC; CDR3: CASSSGQGVFNEQFF
D: .; V: TRBV30; J: TRBJ2-7; length: 11; size: .; DNA: TGTGCCTGGAGTGTCGCCTACGAGCAGTACTTC; CDR3: CAWSVAYEQYF
D: .; V: TRBV7-2; J: TRBJ2-5; length: 15; size: few; DNA: TGTGCCAGCAGCTCCTCTTCCTCCGGGCCCCGTGACCAGTACTTC; CDR3: CASSSSSSGPRDQYF
D: .; V: TRBV3-1; J: TRBJ2-3; length: 12; size: .; DNA: TGTGCCAGCAGCCAAGTGCAAGATACGCAGTATTTT; CDR3: CASSQVQDTQYF
D: .; V: TRBV20-1; J: TRBJ2-2; length: 12; size: .; DNA: TGCAGTGCGATAGAGAACACCGGGGAGCTGTTTTTT; CDR3: CSAIENTGELFF
D: .; V: TRBV7-8; J: TRBJ2-3; length: 15; size: .; DNA: TGTGCCAGCAGCTGGAAGCGGGTTAGCACAGATACGCAGTATTTT; CDR3: CASSWKRVSTDTQYF
D: TRBD1; V: TRBV25-1; J: TRBJ2-5; length: 15; size: few; DNA: TGTGCCAGCAGTGCGAGGACAGGGCTGGGGGAGACCCAGTACTTC; CDR3: CASSARTGLGETQYF
D: TRBD2; V: TRBV7-9; J: TRBJ2-1; length: 15; size: .; DNA: TGTGCCAGCAGCCCCGGGAGGGCGAAGTACAATGAGCAGTTCTTC; CDR3: CASSPGRAKYNEQFF
D: .; V: TRBV30; J: TRBJ1-6; length: 14; size: .; DNA: TGTGCCTGGAGAGCCGAGAGACTTAATTCACCCCTCCACTTT; CDR3: CAWRAERLNSPLHF
D: .; V: TRBV6-5; J: TRBJ1-5; length: 13; size: .; DNA: TGTGCCAGCAGTTACAGGGACATGCAGCCCCAGCATTTT; CDR3: CASSYRDMQPQHF
D: .; V: TRBV5-1; J: TRBJ1-1; length: 13; size: .; DNA: TGCGCCAGCAGCCCTGACGGGGTCGCTGAAGCTTTCTTT; CDR3: CASSPDGVAEAFF
D: .; V: TRBV7-3; J: TRBJ2-2; length: 14; size: few; DNA: TGTGCCAGCAGCTTAGAGGGGGGGCCCGGGGAGCTGTTTTTT; CDR3: CASSLEGGPGELFF
D: .; V: TRBV10-1; J: TRBJ1-5; length: 18; size: few; DNA: TGCGCCAGCAGTGAAGGAGTAGCGGGGCAAGGGGGCAATCAGCCCCAGCATTTT; CDR3: CASSEGVAGQGGNQPQHF
D: .; V: TRBV20-1; J: TRBJ2-3; length: 14; size: .; DNA: TGCAGTGTATTCGGGTTTACTAGCACAGATACGCAGTATTTT; CDR3: CSVFGFTSTDTQYF
D: .; V: TRBV6-2/TRBV6-3; J: TRBJ1-3; length: 13; size: .; DNA: TGTGCCAGCGGGGAATCCTCTGGAAACACCATATATTTT; CDR3: CASGESSGNTIYF
D: .; V: TRBV20-1; J: TRBJ2-5; length: 14; size: .; DNA: TGCAGTGCTAGAGTCTCAGGGTCTCAAGAGACCCAGTACTTC; CDR3: CSARVSGSQETQYF
D: .; V: TRBV20-1; J: TRBJ2-1; length: 13; size: .; DNA: TGCAGTGCCAACCGGGAGCTCGATAATGAGCAGTTCTTC; CDR3: CSANRELDNEQFF
D: .; V: TRBV5-4; J: TRBJ2-1; length: 14; size: .; DNA: TGTGCCAGCAGCCCAAGGGAGACGTGGAATGAGCAGTTCTTC; CDR3: CASSPRETWNEQFF
D: TRBD1; V: TRBV12-3/TRBV12-4; J: TRBJ1-1; length: 15; size: .; DNA: TGTGCCAGCAGTTTATCGCCGACAGGGGTCTCTGAAGCTTTCTTT; CDR3: CASSLSPTGVSEAFF
D: TRBD1; V: TRBV20-1; J: TRBJ1-2; length: 14; size: few; DNA: TGCAGAGCAAAAAATCCCGGGACAGCCTATGGCTACACCTTC; CDR3: CRAKNPGTAYGYTF
D: .; V: TRBV6-1; J: TRBJ2-2; length: 14; size: .; DNA: TGTGCCAGCAGTCAGGGGGAGGCCACCGGGGAGCTGTTTTTT; CDR3: CASSQGEATGELFF
D: TRBD2; V: TRBV30; J: TRBJ2-3; length: 16; size: .; DNA: TGTGCCTGGAGTGTACTTGGCGGGGGGGAGAAGGATACGCAGTATTTT; CDR3: CAWSVLGGGEKDTQYF
D: .; V: TRBV28; J: TRBJ2-1; length: 14; size: few; DNA: TGTGCCAGCAGTCTCACTAGAAGGTACAATGAGCAGTTCTTC; CDR3: CASSLTRRYNEQFF
D: .; V: TRBV20-1; J: TRBJ2-1; length: 12; size: .; DNA: TGCAGTGCTTCCCTACATGAGAATGAGCAGTTCTTC; CDR3: CSASLHENEQFF
D: .; V: TRBV6-1; J: TRBJ2-7; length: 19; size: medium-sized; DNA: TGTGCCAGCACCGGAACCCTATTAGCCCGAGCGGGTACCCTTTCATTAGAGTACTTC; CDR3: CASTGTLLARAGTLSLEYF
D: .; V: TRBV6-4; J: TRBJ1-2; length: 15; size: .; DNA: TGTGCCAGCAGTGACTGGGGCGTAGACCGCTATGGCTACACCTTC; CDR3: CASSDWGVDRYGYTF
D: TRBD1; V: TRBV6-1; J: TRBJ1-2; length: 13; size: .; DNA: TGTGCCAGCACCTCAGGGGGCATTCACGGCTACACCTTC; CDR3: CASTSGGIHGYTF
D: TRBD1; V: TRBV19; J: TRBJ2-6; length: 18; size: few; DNA: TGTGCCAGCCGGGACAGGGGGACCGACAGCTCTGGGGCCAACGTCCTGACTTTC; CDR3: CASRDRGTDSSGANVLTF
D: TRBD1; V: TRBV20-1; J: TRBJ2-1; length: 14; size: .; DNA: TGCAGTGCTAGGGATCCTAGGGGGCACAATGAGCAGTTCTTC; CDR3: CSARDPRGHNEQFF
D: TRBD1; V: TRBV20-1; J: TRBJ2-1; length: 11; size: .; DNA: TGCAGTGAACAGGGGGACAATGAGCAGTTCTTC; CDR3: CSEQGDNEQFF
D: .; V: TRBV29-1; J: TRBJ2-2; length: 13; size: .; DNA: TGCAGCGTTGTAAACGGGAACACCGGGGAGCTGTTTTTT; CDR3: CSVVNGNTGELFF
D: TRBD1; V: TRBV6-1; J: TRBJ1-4; length: 17; size: few; DNA: TGTGCCAGCAGTGAAGCGCTAGGGGGACAGGGAGGAGAAAAACTGTTTTTT; CDR3: CASSEALGGQGGEKLFF
D: .; V: TRBV19; J: TRBJ2-2; length: 15; size: .; DNA: TGTGCCAGTAAGGGGCTAGTTGGGGAAACCGGGGAGCTGTTTTTT; CDR3: CASKGLVGETGELFF
D: .; V: TRBV7-9; J: TRBJ1-1; length: 15; size: once; DNA: TGTGCCAGCAGCCCCAGACAGGCTTCGAACACTGAAGCTTTCTTT; CDR3: CASSPRQASNTEAFF
D: .; V: TRBV10-3; J: TRBJ1-2; length: 15; size: .; DNA: TGTGCCATCAGTGTCCTTACAGCGTCCCCGGCGGGCTACACCTTC; CDR3: CAISVLTASPAGYTF
D: .; V: TRBV7-2; J: TRBJ2-3; length: 14; size: .; DNA: TGTGCCAGCAGGGAGGCCGTAGTCACAGATACGCAGTATTTT; CDR3: CASREAVVTDTQYF
D: .; V: TRBV28; J: TRBJ1-2; length: 12; size: .; DNA: TGTGCCAGCAGGATATCAGGGTACGGCTACACCTTC; CDR3: CASRISGYGYTF
D: .; V: TRBV20-1; J: TRBJ2-1; length: 14; size: .; DNA: TGCAGTGCTAGAGCCCCCCTGGGGGAAAATGAGCAGTTCTTC; CDR3: CSARAPLGENEQFF
D: TRBD2; V: TRBV20-1; J: TRBJ2-7; length: 14; size: .; DNA: TGCAGTGCTAGAGGGGAGGGACTAGGTTACGAGCAGTACTTT; CDR3: CSARGEGLGYEQYF
D: .; V: TRBV7-2; J: TRBJ2-5; length: 13; size: .; DNA: TGTGCCAGCAGCTTAACGGCGAGAGAGACCCAGTACTTC; CDR3: CASSLTARETQYF
D: .; V: TRBV12-3/TRBV12-4; J: TRBJ1-5; length: 15; size: .; DNA: TGTGCCAGCAGTTTAAGGCAGGTAGGGGATCAGCCCCAGCATTTT; CDR3: CASSLRQVGDQPQHF
D: .; V: TRBV5-5; J: TRBJ1-5; length: 13; size: .; DNA: TGTGCCAGCAGCTTTTCCGGCAATCAGCCCCAGCATTTT; CDR3: CASSFSGNQPQHF
D: .; V: TRBV20-1; J: TRBJ1-5; length: 16; size: .; DNA: TGCAGTGCTCGCAATACAGGGTTTACGGGCAATCAGCCCCAGCATTTT; CDR3: CSARNTGFTGNQPQHF
D: TRBD2; V: TRBV2; J: TRBJ2-2; length: 14; size: few; DNA: TGTGCCAGCAGTGGTCTAGCGGGATCCGGGGAGCTGTTTTTT; CDR3: CASSGLAGSGELFF
D: .; V: TRBV7-8; J: TRBJ1-4; length: 15; size: .; DNA: TGTGCCAGCAGCCCAAGGGATACAGTCGAGGAAAAACTGTTTTTT; CDR3: CASSPRDTVEEKLFF
D: .; V: TRBV28; J: TRBJ1-6; length: 13; size: once; DNA: TGTGCCAGCAGACAGGGAGATAATTCACCCCTCCACTTT; CDR3: CASRQGDNSPLHF
D: .; V: TRBV28; J: TRBJ2-3; length: 18; size: .; DNA: TGTGCCAGCAGTTTGCAGGGTGGGGGAGGCACCGTCCGGGTTACGCAGTATTTT; CDR3: CASSLQGGGGTVRVTQYF